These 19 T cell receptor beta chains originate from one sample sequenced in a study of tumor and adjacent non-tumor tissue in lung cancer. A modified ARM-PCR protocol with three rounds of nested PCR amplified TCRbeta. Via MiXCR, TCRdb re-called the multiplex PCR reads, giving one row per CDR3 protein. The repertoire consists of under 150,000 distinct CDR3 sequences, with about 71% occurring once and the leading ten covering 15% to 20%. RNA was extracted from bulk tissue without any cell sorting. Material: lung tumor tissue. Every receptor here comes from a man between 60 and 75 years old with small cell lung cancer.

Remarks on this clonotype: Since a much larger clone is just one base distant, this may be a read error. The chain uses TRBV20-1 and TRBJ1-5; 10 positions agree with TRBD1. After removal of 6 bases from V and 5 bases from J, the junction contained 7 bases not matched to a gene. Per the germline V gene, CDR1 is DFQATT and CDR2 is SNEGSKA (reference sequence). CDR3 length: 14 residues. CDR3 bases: TGCAGTGCCAAGACAGGGGGCGGGGATCAGCCCCAGCATTTT. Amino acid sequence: CSAKTGGGDQPQHF.

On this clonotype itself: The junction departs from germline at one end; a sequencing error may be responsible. The CDR3 DNA sequence: TGTGCTAGCAGTAAGGCTTATACGCAGTATTTT. It is translated as CASSKAYTQYF. The V call is TRBV6-1, the J call TRBJ2-3; unclear D gene. In germline, CDR1 is MNHNS, CDR2 SASEGT. This CDR3 is 11 amino acids long.

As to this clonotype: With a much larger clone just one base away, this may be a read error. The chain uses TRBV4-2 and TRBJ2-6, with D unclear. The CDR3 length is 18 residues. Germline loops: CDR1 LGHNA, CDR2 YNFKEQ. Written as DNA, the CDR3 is TGTGCCAGCAACCAAGAACTTTCTGCCTACTCTGGGGCCAACGTCCTGACTTTC. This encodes CASNQELSAYSGANVLTF.

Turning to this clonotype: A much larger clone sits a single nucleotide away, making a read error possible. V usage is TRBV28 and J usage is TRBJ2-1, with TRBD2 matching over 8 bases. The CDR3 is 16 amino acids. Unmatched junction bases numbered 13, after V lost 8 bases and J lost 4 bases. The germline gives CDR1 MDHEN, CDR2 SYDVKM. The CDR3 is CASGPDTSGLYNEQFF. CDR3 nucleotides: TGTGCCAGCGGTCCGGATACTAGCGGATTATACAATGAGCAGTTCTTC. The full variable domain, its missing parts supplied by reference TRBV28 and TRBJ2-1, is DVKVTQSSRYLVKRTGEKVFLECVQDMDHENMFWYRQDPGLGLRLIYFSYDVKMKEKGDIPEGYSVSREKKERFSLILESASTNQTSMYLCASGPDTSGLYNEQFFGPGTRLTVL.

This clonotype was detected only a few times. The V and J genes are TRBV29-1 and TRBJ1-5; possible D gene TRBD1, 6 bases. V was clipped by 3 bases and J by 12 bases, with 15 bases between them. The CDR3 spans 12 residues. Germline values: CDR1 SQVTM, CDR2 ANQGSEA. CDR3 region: CSVEGKGGYQHF. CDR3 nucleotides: TGCAGCGTTGAGGGGAAGGGGGGATACCAGCATTTT. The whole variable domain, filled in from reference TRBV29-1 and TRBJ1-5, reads SAVISQKPSRDICQRGTSLTIQCQVDSQVTMMFWYRQQPGQSLTLIATANQGSEATYESGFVIDKFPISRPNLTFSTLTVSNMSPEDSSIYLCSVEGKGGYQHFGDGTRLSIL.

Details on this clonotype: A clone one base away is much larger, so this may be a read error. CDR3 protein: CSATGTQVSRELFF. The CDR3 nucleotides read TGCAGTGCGACCGGGACACAAGTATCCAGGGAGCTGTTTTTT. The rearrangement joins TRBV20-1 to TRBJ2-2, with D maybe TRBD1 (6 bases). This CDR3 comprises 14 residues. Germline CDR1 DFQATT, CDR2 SNEGSKA (reference sequence). V gave up 6 bases and J gave up 9 bases, with 20 bases separating them.

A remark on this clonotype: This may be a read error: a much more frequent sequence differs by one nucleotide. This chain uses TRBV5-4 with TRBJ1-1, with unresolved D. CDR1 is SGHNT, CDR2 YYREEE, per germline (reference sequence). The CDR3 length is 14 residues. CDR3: CASNLDGSVKEAFF. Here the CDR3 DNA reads TGTGCCAGCAACTTGGATGGGTCGGTTAAAGAAGCTTTCTTT. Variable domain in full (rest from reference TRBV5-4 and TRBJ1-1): ETGVTQSPTHLIKTRGQQVTLRCSSQSGHNTVSWYQQALGQGPQFIFQYYREEENGRGNFPPRFSGLQFPNYSSELNVNALELDDSALYLCASNLDGSVKEAFFGQGTRLTVV.

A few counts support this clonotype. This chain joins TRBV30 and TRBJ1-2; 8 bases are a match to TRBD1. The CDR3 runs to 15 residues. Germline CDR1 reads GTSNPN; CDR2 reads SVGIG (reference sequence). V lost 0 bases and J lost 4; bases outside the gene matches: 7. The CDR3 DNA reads TGTGCCTGGAGTGTACCCGGGACAGGAACCTATGGCTACACCTTC. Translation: CAWSVPGTGTYGYTF.

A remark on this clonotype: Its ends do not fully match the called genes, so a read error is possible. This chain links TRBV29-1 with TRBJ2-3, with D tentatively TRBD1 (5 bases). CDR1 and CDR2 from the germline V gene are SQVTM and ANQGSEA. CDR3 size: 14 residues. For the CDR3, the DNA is TGCAGCGTTGACCCAAAGGGGAACGCAGATATGCAGTATTTT. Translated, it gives CSVDPKGNADMQYF.

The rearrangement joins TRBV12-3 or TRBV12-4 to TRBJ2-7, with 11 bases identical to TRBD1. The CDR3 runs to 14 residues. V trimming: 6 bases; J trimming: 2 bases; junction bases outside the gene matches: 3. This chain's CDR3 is CASSTGQGAYEQYF. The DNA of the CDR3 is TGTGCCAGCAGCACGGGACAGGGGGCCTACGAGCAGTACTTC.

The CDR3 DNA reads TGCAGTGCTAGAGATTGGGCGGAACTAAACCCAACGCAGTATTTT. It translates to CSARDWAELNPTQYF. This chain uses TRBV20-1 with TRBJ2-3; D unclear. Germline values: CDR1 DFQATT, CDR2 SNEGSKA (reference sequence). The germline V and J ends were trimmed by 0 bases and 9 bases, with 19 bases remaining between them. The CDR3 is made up of 15 amino acids.

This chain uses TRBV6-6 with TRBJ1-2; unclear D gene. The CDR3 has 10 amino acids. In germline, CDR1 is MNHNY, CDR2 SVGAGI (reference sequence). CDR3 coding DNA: TGTACCGGCAGTTACCCTGACTACACCTTC. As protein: CTGSYPDYTF.

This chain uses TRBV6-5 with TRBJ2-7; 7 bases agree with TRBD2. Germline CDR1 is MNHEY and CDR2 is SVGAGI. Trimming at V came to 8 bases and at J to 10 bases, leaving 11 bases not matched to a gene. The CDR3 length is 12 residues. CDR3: CASRRGVGDQYF. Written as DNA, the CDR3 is TGTGCCAGCCGACGGGGGGTGGGGGATCAGTACTTC.

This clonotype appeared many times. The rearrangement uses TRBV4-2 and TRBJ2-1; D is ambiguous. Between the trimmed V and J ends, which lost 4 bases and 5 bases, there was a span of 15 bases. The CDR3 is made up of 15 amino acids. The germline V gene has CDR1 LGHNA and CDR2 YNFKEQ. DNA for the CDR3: TGTGCCAGCAGCCCTAGTGAGTGGGAAAACAATGAGCAGTTCTTC. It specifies CASSPSEWENNEQFF.

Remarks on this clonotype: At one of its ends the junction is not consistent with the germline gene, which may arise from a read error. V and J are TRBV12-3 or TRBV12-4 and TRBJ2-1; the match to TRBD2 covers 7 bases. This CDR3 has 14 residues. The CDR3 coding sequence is TGTGCCAGCAGAACTAGCGATACCTACAATGGGCAGTTCTTC. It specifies CASRTSDTYNGQFF.

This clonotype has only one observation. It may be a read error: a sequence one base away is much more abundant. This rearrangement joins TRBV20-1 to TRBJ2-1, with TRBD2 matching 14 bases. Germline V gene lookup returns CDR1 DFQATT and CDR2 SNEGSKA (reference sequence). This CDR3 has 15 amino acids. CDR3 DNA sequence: TGCAATGCTAGAGTTGGGACTAGCGGGAGCGATGAGCAGTTCTTC. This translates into CNARVGTSGSDEQFF.

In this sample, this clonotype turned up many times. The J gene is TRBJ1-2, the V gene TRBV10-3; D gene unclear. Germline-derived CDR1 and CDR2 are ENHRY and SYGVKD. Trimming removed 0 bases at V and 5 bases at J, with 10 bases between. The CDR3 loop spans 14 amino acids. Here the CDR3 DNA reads TGTGCCATCAGTGAGTCTTGGGAGATTTATGGCTACACCTTC. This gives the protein CAISESWEIYGYTF.

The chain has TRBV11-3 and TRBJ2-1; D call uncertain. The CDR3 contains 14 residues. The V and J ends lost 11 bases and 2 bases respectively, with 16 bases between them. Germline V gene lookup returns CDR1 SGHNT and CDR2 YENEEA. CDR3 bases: TGTGCCGTCAGCTTGGCCGGGCCCTACAATGAGCAGTTCTTC. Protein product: CAVSLAGPYNEQFF. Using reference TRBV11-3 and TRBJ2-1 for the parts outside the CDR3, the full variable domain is EAGVVQSPRYKIIEKKQPVAFWCNPISGHNTLYWYLQNLGQGPELLIRYENEEAVDDSQLPKDRFSAERLKGVDSTLKIQPAELGDSAVYLCAVSLAGPYNEQFFGPGTRLTVL.

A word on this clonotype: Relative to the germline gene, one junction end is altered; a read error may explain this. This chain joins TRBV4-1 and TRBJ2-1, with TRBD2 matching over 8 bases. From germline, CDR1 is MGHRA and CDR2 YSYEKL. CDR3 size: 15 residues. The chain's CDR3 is CASSRAGTRVNEHFF. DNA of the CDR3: TGCGCCAGCAGCCGAGCCGGGACTAGGGTGAACGAGCACTTCTTC.